This TCR beta chain came from a study of PD-L1 blockade in urothelial cancer. CDR3 size: 15 residues. Germline assignment: CDR1 SGHNT and CDR2 YENEEA. V was clipped by 5 bases and J by 4 bases; unmatched bases: 10. TCRdb keeps only in-frame clones here, not all; method: immunoSEQ multiplex PCR. The sample yields 35,000 to 45,000 clones, around 33% seen once. The V call is TRBV11-3, the J call TRBJ2-5; 7 nucleotides agree with TRBD1. This specimen was tumor tissue, taken before atezolizumab (anti-PD-L1) treatment. This receptor was obtained from a man in his 60s with urothelial cancer. CDR3 in DNA: TGTGCCAGCAGCCCTCAGGGGGTGGTCGGAGAGACCCAGTACTTC. Residues: CASSPQGVVGETQYF.